A selection of T cell receptor beta chains follows, all from one sample in a study of blood T cell repertoires in COVID-19. Profiled with immunoSEQ multiplex PCR; TCRdb holds only in-frame clones, not every one. Of 150,000 to 200,000 clones in the sample, just under 85% were seen once. The sample taken for sequencing was peripheral blood. The receptors derive from a man aged 35-49 years who had recovered from COVID-19. CDR3s include the opening cysteine and the closing phenylalanine or tryptophan. D genes are given only for firm matches. Some rows mark clone size as missing; the rest say once, few, many or name a class of expanded clone.

size: -
D: -
J: TRBJ1-2
V: TRBV5-5
length: 13
CDR3: CASSGRGLGGYTF
DNA: TGTGCCAGCAGCGGCAGGGGCTTAGGTGGCTACACCTTC

size: -
D: -
J: TRBJ2-3
V: TRBV3-1/TRBV3-2
length: 15
CDR3: CASSQDRGKAATQYF
DNA: TGTGCCAGCAGCCAAGATAGGGGGAAGGCCGCTACGCAGTATTTT

size: -
D: -
J: TRBJ2-6
V: TRBV9
length: 13
CDR3: CASSQSGANVLTF
DNA: TGTGCCAGCAGCCAATCCGGGGCCAACGTCCTGACTTTC

size: -
D: TRBD1
J: TRBJ2-5
V: TRBV29-1
length: 14
CDR3: CSGTGTGGPETQYF
DNA: TGCAGCGGTACCGGGACAGGGGGCCCGGAGACCCAGTACTTC

size: -
D: TRBD1
J: TRBJ1-1
V: TRBV5-4
length: 16
CDR3: CASTRDSEEGTTEAFF
DNA: TGTGCCAGCACCCGGGACAGCGAAGAAGGGACCACTGAAGCTTTCTTT

size: -
D: TRBD2
J: TRBJ2-1
V: TRBV30
length: 15
CDR3: CAWTGLAGGLGEQFF
DNA: TGTGCCTGGACGGGACTAGCGGGAGGGCTGGGTGAGCAGTTCTTC

size: -
D: -
J: TRBJ2-7
V: TRBV28
length: 15
CDR3: CASSLGQPGRYEQYF
DNA: TGTGCCAGCAGCTTAGGACAGCCCGGGCGTTACGAGCAGTACTTC

size: -
D: -
J: TRBJ2-1
V: TRBV21-1
length: 17
CDR3: CASSRRERERLGNEQFF
DNA: TGTGCCAGCTCGAGACGAGAGCGGGAACGGCTGGGGAATGAGCAGTTCTTC

size: once
D: -
J: TRBJ1-1
V: TRBV18
length: 16
CDR3: CASSSNKGGATNEAFF
DNA: TGTGCCAGCTCATCTAACAAGGGGGGGGCTACAAATGAAGCTTTCTTT

size: -
D: -
J: TRBJ1-5
V: TRBV28
length: 14
CDR3: CASSQLTGNQPQHF
DNA: TGTGCCAGCAGTCAGTTGACAGGTAATCAGCCCCAGCATTTT

size: -
D: TRBD1
J: TRBJ2-7
V: TRBV6-5
length: 14
CDR3: CASSPLTGVYEQYF
DNA: TGTGCCAGCAGTCCACTGACAGGGGTGTACGAGCAGTACTTC

size: -
D: -
J: TRBJ2-7
V: TRBV11-3
length: 14
CDR3: CAVTSGDHFDEQYF
DNA: TGTGCCGTCACTTCGGGGGATCATTTTGACGAGCAGTACTTC

size: -
D: TRBD1
J: TRBJ1-4
V: TRBV9
length: 18
CDR3: CASSAGQGGPLLDEKLFF
DNA: TGTGCCAGCAGCGCTGGACAGGGCGGACCTCTGTTGGATGAAAAACTGTTTTTT